This T cell receptor (beta chain) was retrieved from a study of blood T cell repertoires in COVID-19. V shed 1 base and J 3 bases; nucleotides not matched to a gene: 4. This CDR3 has 15 amino acids. Germline values: CDR1 SGHTS, CDR2 YDEGEE. TCRdb's copy holds only in-frame clones and misses some; the assay was immunoSEQ multiplex PCR. This sample has approximately 260,000 clones, with roughly 89% found just once. Sequenced: PBMCs or T cells enriched from blood (not recorded which). This chain uses TRBV5-8 with TRBJ1-5, with 7 bases aligning to TRBD1. The sequence was obtained from a woman aged 60-75 years who had recovered from COVID-19. CDR3: CASSLPGQINQPQHF. CDR3 sequence (DNA): TGTGCCAGCAGCTTGCCGGGACAGATCAATCAGCCCCAGCATTTT.